These 23 T cell receptor beta chains came from one sample sequenced in a study of blood T cell repertoires in COVID-19. Some clones are missing from TCRdb's copy, which holds only in-frame ones; the method was immunoSEQ multiplex PCR. This sample carries 210,000 or so clones, nearly 85% of them seen once, and the ten largest clones take around 1.3%. Input material: peripheral blood. The receptors derive from a woman between 25 and 40 years old with COVID-19, enrolled during active disease.

This clone was picked up a small number of times. The rearrangement links TRBV7-9 to TRBJ2-2; 8 nucleotides agree with TRBD2. The CDR3 runs 17 residues. The trim removed 5 bases at V and 4 bases at J, leaving 12 bases unmatched. In germline, CDR1 is SEHNR, CDR2 FQNEAQ (reference sequence). The CDR3 region has the DNA TGTGCCAGCAGCCCAGATGGGACTAGGGCCAGCACCGGGGAGCTGTTTTTT. Translating it yields CASSPDGTRASTGELFF.

The chain has TRBV4-3 and TRBJ2-1, with D perhaps matching TRBD2 (5 bases). Germline CDR1 is LGHNA and CDR2 is YSLEER. Trimming removed 0 bases from V and 8 bases from J, with 11 bases in between. The CDR3 consists of 14 residues. The CDR3: CASSQDFVAHEQFF. CDR3 DNA: TGCGCCAGCAGCCAAGACTTCGTAGCGCATGAGCAGTTCTTC.

V is TRBV7-8 and J is TRBJ2-2; TRBD2 agrees at 7 bases. V lost 5 bases, J lost 7 bases, and 19 bases stayed unmatched. The germline V gene encodes CDR1 SGHVS and CDR2 FQNEAQ. This CDR3 is 18 amino acids long. Written as DNA, the CDR3 is TGTGCCAGCAGCCGAGGAGGTGGGAGGGCCTATCATGGCGGGGAGCTGTTTTTT. As protein: CASSRGGGRAYHGGELFF.

This chain connects TRBV29-1 to TRBJ2-1; D ambiguous. CDR1 is SQVTM and CDR2 is ANQGSEA in the germline V gene. The V end lost 6 bases, the J end lost 6 bases, and 6 bases lay between the germline ends. The CDR3 is 10 amino acids. CDR3 region: CSVLPNEQFF. DNA of the CDR3: TGCAGCGTACTCCCCAATGAGCAGTTCTTC.

This clone was seen a handful of times. This chain uses TRBV30 with TRBJ1-5; perhaps TRBD1 as D (5 bases). The CDR3 is made up of 13 amino acids. V gave up 2 bases and J gave up 9 bases, with 14 bases separating them. Germline CDR1 GTSNPN, CDR2 SVGIG (reference sequence). The CDR3 sequence is CAWSFTGRAPQHF. Written as DNA, the CDR3 is TGTGCCTGGAGTTTTACAGGCCGAGCGCCCCAGCATTTT.

This rearrangement joins TRBV4-1 to TRBJ1-3; unclear D gene. V lost 3 bases, J lost 0 bases, and 6 bases lay in between. This CDR3 region has 14 residues. Germline assignment: CDR1 MGHRA and CDR2 YSYEKL. The CDR3 reads CASSQLISGNTIYF. The CDR3 nucleotides read TGCGCCAGCAGCCAGTTAATCTCTGGAAACACCATATATTTT.

The rearrangement links TRBV7-2 to TRBJ2-1; 9 bases are shared with TRBD2. Looked up from germline, CDR1 is SGHTA and CDR2 is FQGNSA. V dropped 5 bases and J dropped 6; count of bases not matched to a gene: 5. CDR3 length: 14 residues. The CDR3 is CASSRGTSSNEQFF. The CDR3 DNA is TGTGCCAGCAGCCGCGGGACTAGCTCCAATGAGCAGTTCTTC.

The chain employs TRBV5-6 and TRBJ2-7, with 8 bases lining up with TRBD2. There are 15 residues in the CDR3. V trimming: 2 bases; J trimming: 2 bases; junction bases outside the gene matches: 6. Germline values: CDR1 SGHDT, CDR2 YYEEEE. CDR3 in DNA: TGTGCCAGCAGCTTACGACTAGCGTACACCTACGAGCAGTACTTC. This translates into CASSLRLAYTYEQYF.

Comment on this clone: Other DNA variants within this sample encode the same CDR3. The rearrangement links TRBV19 to TRBJ1-5, with TRBD1 as a possible D gene (5 bases). There are 14 residues in the CDR3. Germline CDR1 is LNHDA and CDR2 is SQIVND (reference sequence). The V gene lost 2 bases and the J gene lost 0 bases, with 5 bases spanning the gap. The CDR3 is CASSIQGSNQPQHF. CDR3 DNA: TGTGCCAGTAGTATACAGGGTAGCAATCAGCCCCAGCATTTT.

The V and J genes are TRBV20-1 and TRBJ2-7, with D possibly being TRBD1 (6 bases). The ends were cut back, 4 bases at V and 6 bases at J, with 10 bases in the middle. Germline CDR1 and CDR2: DFQATT and SNEGSKA (reference sequence). This CDR3 has 11 residues. The CDR3 sequence: CSATRGIEQYF. DNA for the CDR3: TGCAGTGCTACCAGGGGAATCGAGCAGTACTTC.

V usage is TRBV2 and J usage is TRBJ1-2; 8 nucleotides align to TRBD1. Trimming cost V 7 bases and J 8 bases; bases outside gene matches: 6. The CDR3 totals 12 residues. Looked up from germline, CDR1 is SNHLY and CDR2 is FYNNEI. CDR3 DNA: TGTGCCAGCACCGGACAGGGTAAAGGCTACACCTTC. Residues: CASTGQGKGYTF.

The chain combines TRBV4-2 with TRBJ2-1; 7 bases agree with TRBD2. Trimming took 10 bases from V and 8 from J; bases not matched to a gene: 20. Germline V gives CDR1 LGHNA, CDR2 YNFKEQ. CDR3 length equals 16 residues. Written as DNA, the CDR3 is TGTGCCACCCCCACCGGGTGGGAGGGCCGGGGCGATGAGCAGTTCTTC. It codes for CATPTGWEGRGDEQFF.

This chain connects TRBV27 to TRBJ1-2, with D uncertain. CDR1 MNHEY and CDR2 SMNVEV come from the germline V gene (reference sequence). The CDR3 contains 14 residues. The ends were cut back, 1 base at V and 8 bases at J, with 14 bases in the middle. CDR3 nucleotide sequence: TGTGCCAGCAGTTTATGGCGGGGAATCGGGGGCTACACCTTC. Protein: CASSLWRGIGGYTF.

V gene TRBV19 combines with J gene TRBJ2-5; 10 nucleotides line up with TRBD1. With V trimmed by 10 bases and J by 3 bases, 8 bases remained unmatched. Germline-derived CDR1 and CDR2 are LNHDA and SQIVND (reference sequence). This CDR3 region has 14 residues. The CDR3 loop reads CATSRGQGKETQYF. In DNA form, the CDR3 reads TGTGCCACCAGCCGGGGACAGGGGAAAGAGACCCAGTACTTC.

This clone occurred a few times. This sequence joins TRBV30 and TRBJ2-7, with 7 bases lining up with TRBD2. V lost 2 bases and J lost 4; bases outside the gene matches: 5. This CDR3 is built from 13 residues. CDR1 GTSNPN and CDR2 SVGIG come from the germline V gene (reference sequence). This CDR3 reads CAWSRGDPYEQYF. In nucleotides, the CDR3 is TGTGCCTGGAGTCGGGGGGATCCTTACGAGCAGTACTTC.

The gene calls are TRBV7-2 and TRBJ2-3, with 7 bases matching TRBD2. Per the germline V gene, CDR1 is SGHTA and CDR2 is FQGNSA. There are 16 residues in the CDR3. J gave up 4 bases and V 1 base, and 8 bases lay outside the gene matches. DNA for the CDR3: TGTGCCAGCAGCTTAGAAGGGTTTGCGGGAGCAGATACGCAGTATTTT. Amino acids: CASSLEGFAGADTQYF.

This clone was observed a few times. The gene calls are TRBV2 and TRBJ1-5; D is possibly TRBD1 (5 bases). V lost 5 bases and J lost 5, with 13 bases in between. CDR3 length: 14 amino acids. Germline V lookup: CDR1 SNHLY, CDR2 FYNNEI. The CDR3 nucleotides read TGTGCCAGCAGTCAAAATACCAGGGATCAGCCCCAGCATTTT. This encodes CASSQNTRDQPQHF.

The gene calls are TRBV30 and TRBJ2-2; 7 bases are a match to TRBD2. CDR1 is GTSNPN and CDR2 is SVGIG in the germline V gene (reference sequence). The CDR3 is made up of 14 amino acids. The V gene end was trimmed by 3 bases and the J gene end by 0 bases; junction bases not matched to a gene: 1. The CDR3 loop reads CAWRLAPNTGELFF. In DNA, the CDR3 is TGTGCCTGGAGACTAGCGCCGAACACCGGGGAGCTGTTTTTT.

The J gene is TRBJ2-5, the V gene TRBV5-1; 7 bases map to TRBD1. In germline, CDR1 is SGHRS, CDR2 YFSETQ. V gave up 1 base and J gave up 2 bases; unmatched junction bases: 5. This CDR3 is built from 15 residues. In DNA, the CDR3 is TGCGCCAGCAGCTTGATACCGGGACAGCAAGAGACCCAGTACTTC. The encoded protein is CASSLIPGQQETQYF.

The chain combines TRBV2 with TRBJ2-7; 7 positions agree with TRBD1. The trim removed 8 bases at V and 6 bases at J, leaving 10 bases unmatched. This CDR3 comprises 13 residues. Germline V lookup: CDR1 SNHLY, CDR2 FYNNEI. Here the CDR3 DNA reads TGTGCCAGCCGGGACAGATCAAGTCCCGAGCAGTACTTC. Amino acids: CASRDRSSPEQYF.

The V gene is TRBV28, the J gene TRBJ1-2; 8 nucleotides agree with TRBD1. Germline loops: CDR1 MDHEN, CDR2 SYDVKM. The CDR3 has 15 amino acids. Trimming took 6 bases from V and 2 from J; bases not matched to a gene: 8. Written as DNA, the CDR3 is TGTGCCAGCAGGCCCGGACAGGGCCGCAACTATGGCTACACCTTC. It yields the protein CASRPGQGRNYGYTF.

The chain has TRBV6-2 or TRBV6-3 and TRBJ2-7; 9 bases line up with TRBD1. CDR3 length equals 15 residues. V gave up 5 bases and J gave up 2 bases; unmatched junction bases: 7. From germline, CDR1 is MNHEY and CDR2 SVGEGT. CDR3 sequence (DNA): TGTGCCAGCAGTCTCCGGACAGGGGCCACCTACGAGCAGTACTTC. It codes for CASSLRTGATYEQYF.

This chain connects TRBV2 to TRBJ2-2; D might be TRBD1 (6 bases). Trimming removed 7 bases from V and 5 bases from J, with 8 bases in between. Germline V gives CDR1 SNHLY, CDR2 FYNNEI. The CDR3 consists of 12 residues. The CDR3 nucleotides are TGTGCCAGCATGACAGGAACCGGGGAGCTGTTTTTT. Translating gives CASMTGTGELFF.